This TCR beta chain appears in the sequencing data of a study of T cells after yellow fever vaccination. TCR cDNA was made by 5'RACE template switching, adding a universal primer site and UMIs. Each CDR3 protein is one row after TCRdb ran MiXCR on the 5' RACE reads. This table holds under 700,000 distinct CDR3 sequences, around 16% found once. On this clonotype: The antigen is not known.

Study-level points and caveats: Most clones from primary vaccination resurfaced after the booster (around 97% CD4, about 91% CD8).

The specimen comprised PBMCs, sampled 5 to 6 days after the first yellow fever vaccination. This TCR was sampled from a man younger than 35 who received the YFV17D yellow fever vaccine.

The CDR3 protein is CASARTGGDTQYF. The CDR3 DNA reads as TGTGCCAGCGCGCGGACAGGGGGAGATACGCAGTATTTT. V usage is TRBV6-4 and J usage is TRBJ2-3, with 10 bases fitting TRBD1. Germline lookup yields CDR1 MRHNA and CDR2 SNTAGT. This CDR3 has 13 residues. Trimming cost V 8 bases and J 5 bases; bases outside gene matches: 4.